This T cell receptor (beta chain) was recovered during a study of cytomegalovirus exposure and HLA in healthy donors. Study-level points and caveats: Researchers counted about 150 TCR beta chains as cytomegalovirus-associated. The likely explanation for a cluster of highly shared sequence variants was sequencing artifact. The majority of TCR sequences were rare, yet some public TCRs appeared in many donors.

This clone was counted a few times. The target antigen is unknown. The PCR had 60 Vbeta and 13 Jbeta primers. Assay: immunoSEQ multiplex PCR; the TCRdb copy retains only in-frame clones and omits some. The profile covers roughly 120,000 clones, with about 16% appearing a single time and 1.5% to 2% taken by the ten largest. This CDR3 has 11 residues. The germline CDR1 and CDR2 sequences are MGHRA and YSYEKL. V lost 6 bases and J lost 1, with 3 bases in between. This chain uses TRBV4-1 with TRBJ1-1; D remains unclear. This TCR was sampled from a woman between 18 and 30 years old in good health and CMV-seronegative. Sequencing was performed on PBMCs. The CDR3 nucleotides read TGCGCCAGCAGGCGGAACACTGAAGCTTTCTTT. This gives the protein CASRRNTEAFF.